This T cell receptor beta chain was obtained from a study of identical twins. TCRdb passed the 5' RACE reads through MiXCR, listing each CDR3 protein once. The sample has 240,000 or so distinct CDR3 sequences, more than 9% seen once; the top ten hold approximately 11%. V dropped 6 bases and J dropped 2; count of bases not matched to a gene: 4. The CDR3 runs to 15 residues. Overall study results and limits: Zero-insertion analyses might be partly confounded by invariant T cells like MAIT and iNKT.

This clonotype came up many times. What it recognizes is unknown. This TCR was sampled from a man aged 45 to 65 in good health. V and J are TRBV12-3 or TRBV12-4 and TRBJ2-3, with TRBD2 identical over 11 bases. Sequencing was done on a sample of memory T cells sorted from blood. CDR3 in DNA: TGTGCCAGCAGCCTAGCGGGGGGAAACACAGATACGCAGTATTTT. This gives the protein CASSLAGGNTDTQYF.